This T cell receptor (beta chain) was found in a study of T cells of healthy individuals. Germline V lookup: CDR1 SEHNR, CDR2 FQNEAQ (reference sequence). This CDR3 contains 14 residues. V dropped 4 bases and J dropped 3 bases, with 11 bases sitting between them. This clonotype came up a few times. A single record per CDR3 protein comes from TCRdb applying MiXCR to the 5' RACE reads. Of 95,000 to 100,000 distinct CDR3 sequences listed, around 17% are singletons. This chain connects TRBV7-9 to TRBJ2-3; no clear D gene. This sequence was found in a human donor in good health. This chain's CDR3 is CASSSPLLTDTQYF. CDR3 bases: TGTGCCAGCAGCTCCCCCCTGTTAACAGATACGCAGTATTTT.